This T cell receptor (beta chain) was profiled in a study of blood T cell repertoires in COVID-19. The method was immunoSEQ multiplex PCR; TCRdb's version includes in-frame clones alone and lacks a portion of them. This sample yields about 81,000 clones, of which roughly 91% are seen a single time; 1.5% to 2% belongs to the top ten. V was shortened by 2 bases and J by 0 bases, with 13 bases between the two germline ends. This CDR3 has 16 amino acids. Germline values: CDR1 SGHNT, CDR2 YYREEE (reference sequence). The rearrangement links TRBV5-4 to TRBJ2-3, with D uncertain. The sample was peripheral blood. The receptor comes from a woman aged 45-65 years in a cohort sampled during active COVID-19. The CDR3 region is CASSLDWQSSTDTQYF. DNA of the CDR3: TGTGCCAGCAGCTTAGACTGGCAGTCTAGCACAGATACGCAGTATTTT.